What follows are 26 T cell receptor beta chains derived from one specimen sequenced in a study of cytomegalovirus exposure and HLA in healthy donors. The study ran its PCR with 60 Vbeta and 13 Jbeta primers. Using immunoSEQ multiplex PCR, the repertoire was profiled, and TCRdb retains in-frame clones only, with some absent. The repertoire holds some 89,000 clones, with 85% as singletons. Sequencing was performed on PBMCs. The source of these receptors is a middle-aged man in good health and CMV-seropositive.

This rearrangement joins TRBV6-6 to TRBJ2-3; 9 bases are shared with TRBD2. This CDR3 contains 16 residues. CDR1 and CDR2 (germline): MNHNY, SVGAGI (reference sequence). V shed 2 bases, J shed 0 bases, and the junction held 3 bases outside the gene matches. CDR3 in amino acids: CASSYLLAGSTDTQYF. DNA for the CDR3: TGTGCCAGCAGTTACCTTCTAGCGGGGAGCACAGATACGCAGTATTTT.

The chain combines TRBV11-2 with TRBJ1-1; 8 bases map to TRBD1. The germline gives CDR1 SGHAT, CDR2 FQNNGV. The length of the CDR3 is 14 residues. Trimming took 5 bases from V and 4 from J; bases not matched to a gene: 6. The DNA for the CDR3 is TGTGCCAGCAGCCGGACAGGGCTGCGCACTGAAGCTTTCTTT. Its translation: CASSRTGLRTEAFF.

The V gene is TRBV10-1, the J gene TRBJ2-3; maybe TRBD2 (6 bases). Trimming removed 0 bases at V and 6 bases at J, with 7 bases between. Germline CDR1 WNHNN, CDR2 SYGVQD (reference sequence). CDR3 length: 13 amino acids. CDR3 DNA sequence: TGCGCCAGCAGTGAGTCACTAGCCGATACGCAGTATTTT. Protein product: CASSESLADTQYF.

V usage is TRBV7-8 and J usage is TRBJ2-1; D gene ambiguous. Germline V lookup: CDR1 SGHVS, CDR2 FQNEAQ. V shed 5 bases and J shed 0 bases, with 11 bases lying between them. This CDR3 has 15 amino acids. CDR3 protein: CASSSSASSYNEQFF. DNA of the CDR3: TGTGCCAGCAGCAGCAGCGCAAGCTCCTACAATGAGCAGTTCTTC.

The genes are TRBV5-1 and TRBJ2-1, with 14 positions matching TRBD2. The ends lost 3 bases at V and 10 bases at J; junction bases unmatched: 6. Germline V gene lookup returns CDR1 SGHRS and CDR2 YFSETQ. The CDR3 loop spans 15 amino acids. The CDR3 sequence is CASSSTSGRASEQFF. The CDR3 bases are TGCGCCAGCAGCTCGACTAGCGGGAGGGCCAGCGAGCAGTTCTTC.

The chain is built from TRBV2 and TRBJ2-7; a possible D gene is TRBD1 (6 bases). Germline assignment: CDR1 SNHLY and CDR2 FYNNEI. This CDR3 has 16 residues. V dropped 6 bases and J dropped 5 bases, with 23 bases sitting between them. The CDR3 loop reads CASSVLYRAEGNEQYF. CDR3 in DNA: TGTGCCAGCAGCGTACTCTACAGGGCAGAAGGGAACGAGCAGTACTTC.

The chain couples TRBV4-2 to TRBJ2-5; 9 bases map to TRBD2. The CDR3 loop spans 16 amino acids. V lost 1 base, J lost 6 bases, and 9 bases stayed unmatched. The germline gives CDR1 LGHNA, CDR2 YNFKEQ. CDR3 loop: CASSQVFSGSWKTQYF. The CDR3 DNA reads as TGTGCCAGCAGCCAAGTTTTTAGCGGGAGTTGGAAGACCCAGTACTTC.

The chain is built from TRBV18 and TRBJ2-5; maybe TRBD2 (5 bases). Trimming shortened V by 6 bases and J by 0 bases, and 8 bases separated the two germline ends. CDR1 and CDR2 (germline): KGHSH, LQKENI. The CDR3 sequence is 13 residues long. CDR3 nucleotide sequence: TGTGCCAGCTCGAAGGACTACCAAGAGACCCAGTACTTC. Translating gives CASSKDYQETQYF.

The V call is TRBV12-5, the J call TRBJ2-2, with 8 nucleotides matching TRBD2. The CDR3 spans 17 residues. Trimming cost V 4 bases and J 0 bases; bases outside gene matches: 7. Germline assignment: CDR1 LGHNT and CDR2 FRNRAP. The CDR3 DNA is TGTGCTAGTGGTTCCTTCACACTAGCGGCGAACACCGGGGAGCTGTTTTTT. It encodes CASGSFTLAANTGELFF.

The V gene is TRBV7-2, the J gene TRBJ2-7, with 7 bases fitting TRBD2. The length of the CDR3 is 14 residues. V shed 3 bases and J 4 bases; nucleotides not matched to a gene: 6. CDR1 SGHTA and CDR2 FQGNSA come from the germline V gene. CDR3 coding DNA: TGTGCCAGCAGCTTGGCTAGCGGAAAATACGAGCAGTACTTC. It codes for CASSLASGKYEQYF.

This clone occurred once. CDR3 sequence reads: CASSLGSGVPAKNIQYF. CDR3 coding DNA: TGTGCCAGCAGCTTGGGGAGCGGGGTCCCCGCCAAAAACATTCAGTACTTC. This chain joins TRBV5-4 and TRBJ2-4; 7 positions match TRBD2. Trimming at V came to 0 bases and at J to 1 base, leaving 7 bases not matched to a gene. The CDR3 runs 17 residues. Germline V CDR1 and CDR2: SGHNT, YYREEE (reference sequence).

V gene TRBV7-9 combines with J gene TRBJ2-5; 8 bases are a match to TRBD1. The germline V gene encodes CDR1 SEHNR and CDR2 FQNEAQ (reference sequence). V shed 7 bases and J 2 bases; nucleotides not matched to a gene: 15. CDR3 length: 17 residues. This CDR3 reads CASNLLWDRNNQETQYF. As DNA, the CDR3 is TGTGCCAGCAACCTCCTCTGGGACAGGAATAATCAAGAGACCCAGTACTTC.

The CDR3 DNA is TGTGCCAGCAGCTTAGAGCCGTTGGGAGCGGGGGACCTGAGTGATGAGCAGTTCTTC. It specifies CASSLEPLGAGDLSDEQFF. The chain carries TRBV7-3 and TRBJ2-1; TRBD2 matches 8 bases. The junction had 20 bases not matched to a gene; V was cut back by 2 bases and J by 8 bases. CDR3 length: 19 amino acids. CDR1 and CDR2 from the germline V gene are SGHTA and FQGTGA.

The chain recombines TRBV15 with TRBJ2-1, with 12 positions matching TRBD2. J lost 8 bases, V lost 4 bases, and 6 bases had no gene match. Per the germline V gene, CDR1 is LNHNV and CDR2 is YYDKDF (reference sequence). CDR3 length: 15 residues. The CDR3 DNA follows: TGTGCCACCAGCACCACTAGCGGGGGGCTTTATGAGCAGTTCTTC. This codes for CATSTTSGGLYEQFF.

The chain carries TRBV18 and TRBJ2-2; 10 bases line up with TRBD1. The germline V gene encodes CDR1 KGHSH and CDR2 LQKENI. CDR3 size: 16 residues. With 2 bases clipped from V and 5 bases from J, the junction kept 5 bases outside the gene matches. In DNA, the CDR3 is TGTGCCAGCTCACCAACAGACAGGGGGCGGACCGGGGAGCTGTTTTTT. Translated, it gives CASSPTDRGRTGELFF.

About this clone: This sample includes further DNA sequences coding for the same CDR3. This chain uses TRBV5-1 with TRBJ2-3; perhaps TRBD2 as D (6 bases). The CDR3 contains 15 residues. Trimming shortened V by 4 bases and J by 0 bases, and 12 bases separated the two germline ends. Germline values: CDR1 SGHRS, CDR2 YFSETQ. As DNA, the CDR3 is TGCGCCAGCAGCCCTGATGCGGGAAGCACAGATACGCAGTATTTT. Translating it yields CASSPDAGSTDTQYF.

V gene TRBV5-1 combines with J gene TRBJ2-1; 12 bases line up with TRBD2. Germline V lookup: CDR1 SGHRS, CDR2 YFSETQ. Germline trimming cut 4 bases from V and 5 bases from J; bases unmatched to any gene: 10. CDR3 length equals 17 residues. This chain's CDR3 is CASSPTSGRPQDNEQFF. CDR3 in DNA: TGCGCCAGCAGCCCGACTAGCGGGAGACCACAGGACAATGAGCAGTTCTTC.

This chain links TRBV28 with TRBJ1-6, with a possible D match to TRBD1 (5 bases). CDR1 and CDR2 (germline): MDHEN, SYDVKM. The CDR3 consists of 15 residues. Trimming left V 2 bases short and J 9 bases short, with 14 bases between. The CDR3 nucleotides read TGTGCCAGCAGTTTACAGGGTTCGTGGACTTCACCCCTCCACTTT. Residues: CASSLQGSWTSPLHF.

There are a few counts of this clone. The CDR3 bases are TGTGCCAGCAGCCCGACCGAGGTCTACGAGCAGTACTTC. It encodes CASSPTEVYEQYF. The chain combines TRBV9 with TRBJ2-7; D is undetermined. V was shortened by 4 bases and J by 3 bases, with 11 bases between the two germline ends. The CDR3 extends over 13 amino acids. Per germline, CDR1 SGDLS and CDR2 YYNGEE.

The J gene is TRBJ2-2, the V gene TRBV7-9; D is unresolved. CDR1 and CDR2 (germline): SEHNR, FQNEAQ (reference sequence). With 3 bases removed from V and 5 bases from J, the gap between germline ends came to 10 bases. The CDR3 sequence is 14 residues long. The CDR3 DNA sequence: TGTGCCAGCAGCTTGAACAGCCCAACCGGGGAGCTGTTTTTT. Translation: CASSLNSPTGELFF.

V is TRBV7-3 and J is TRBJ1-3; the D gene is possibly TRBD1 (6 bases). The CDR3 sequence is 16 residues long. CDR1 is SGHTA, CDR2 FQGTGA, per germline. Deletions cut 5 bases from V and 0 bases from J, with 14 bases between. CDR3 residues: CASSPGTPSSGNTIYF. The DNA of the CDR3 is TGTGCCAGCAGCCCCGGGACACCTAGCTCTGGAAACACCATATATTTT.

This clone was counted only a few times. The chain employs TRBV14 and TRBJ2-7, with 7 bases identical to TRBD1. The ends lost 1 base at V and 3 bases at J; junction bases unmatched: 6. The CDR3 is made up of 15 amino acids. Germline CDR1 is SGHDN and CDR2 is FVKESK. The DNA of the CDR3 is TGTGCCAGCAGCCAAGGAGGGACAGCGAACTACGAGCAGTACTTC. Protein product: CASSQGGTANYEQYF.

The rearrangement joins TRBV7-8 to TRBJ1-4; a possible D gene is TRBD1 (6 bases). Deletions cut 5 bases from V and 7 bases from J, with 17 bases between. There are 15 residues in the CDR3. The V gene's germline CDR1 is SGHVS and CDR2 FQNEAQ. The CDR3 bases are TGTGCCAGCAGCCGTCCCGGGACATCGTTTGAAAAACTGTTTTTT. Translation: CASSRPGTSFEKLFF.

The chain carries TRBV5-6 and TRBJ1-2; tentative D call: TRBD1 (5 bases). The CDR3 contains 15 residues. Germline V gives CDR1 SGHDT, CDR2 YYEEEE. V lost 4 bases and J lost 8, with 21 bases in between. The CDR3 coding sequence is TGTGCCAGCAGCGCCCTGGGGGGGTTTCAGCCGGGCTACACCTTC. Translation gives CASSALGGFQPGYTF.

The chain carries TRBV9 and TRBJ2-5, with D perhaps matching TRBD1 (6 bases). Germline V lookup: CDR1 SGDLS, CDR2 YYNGEE. V was cut by 3 bases and J by 3 bases, with 9 bases left in between. The CDR3 runs 13 residues. The CDR3 sequence: CASSGGREETQYF. The CDR3 DNA reads as TGTGCCAGCAGCGGGGGGCGGGAAGAGACCCAGTACTTC.

This chain connects TRBV7-9 to TRBJ1-4; D is perhaps TRBD1 (6 bases). The CDR3 runs 15 residues. Looked up from germline, CDR1 is SEHNR and CDR2 is FQNEAQ (reference sequence). V was clipped by 1 base and J by 7 bases, with 13 bases between them. The CDR3: CASSLDGGGGEKLFF. CDR3 DNA sequence: TGTGCCAGCAGCTTAGACGGGGGCGGGGGTGAAAAACTGTTTTTT.